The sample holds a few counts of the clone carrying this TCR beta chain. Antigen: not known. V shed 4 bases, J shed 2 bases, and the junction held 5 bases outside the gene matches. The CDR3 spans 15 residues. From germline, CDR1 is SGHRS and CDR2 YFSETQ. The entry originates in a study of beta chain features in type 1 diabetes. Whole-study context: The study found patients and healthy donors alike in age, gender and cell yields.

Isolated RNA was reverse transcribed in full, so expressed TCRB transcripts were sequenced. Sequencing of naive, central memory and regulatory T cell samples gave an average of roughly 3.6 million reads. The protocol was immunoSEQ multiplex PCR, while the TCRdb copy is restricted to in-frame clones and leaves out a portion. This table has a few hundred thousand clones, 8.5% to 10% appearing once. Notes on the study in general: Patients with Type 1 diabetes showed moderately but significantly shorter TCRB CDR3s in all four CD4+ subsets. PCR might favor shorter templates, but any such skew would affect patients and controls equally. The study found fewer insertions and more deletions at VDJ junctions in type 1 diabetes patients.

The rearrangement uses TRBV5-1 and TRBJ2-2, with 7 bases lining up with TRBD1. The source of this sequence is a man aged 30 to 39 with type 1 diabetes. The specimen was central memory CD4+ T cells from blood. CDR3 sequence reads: CASSIGTVNTGELFF. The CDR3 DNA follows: TGCGCCAGCAGCATAGGGACAGTAAACACCGGGGAGCTGTTTTTT.